Listed below are T cell receptor beta chains from one sample, sequenced in a study of shared clonotypes between healthy human individuals. Profiling relied on immunoSEQ multiplex PCR, and the TCRdb table lists in-frame clones only, not all of them. The sample lists about 990,000 clones, 78% occurring once. Sequencing was carried out using memory CD4+ T cells from PBMCs. All receptors derive from a man between 18 and 29 years old in good health. Some clones in this sample may be carry-over from other donors' samples. The CDR3 runs from the conserved cysteine through the conserved F or W. Each record gives: V gene, J gene, D gene, clone size, CDR3 DNA, CDR3 protein. D genes are given only for firm matches. Clone size appears in some rows only: once, few, many, or a class for an expanded clone.

TRBV7-9	TRBJ2-7	TRBD1	.	TGTGCCAGCAGCTTATACGGGGACAGGGATGAGCAGTACTTC	CASSLYGDRDEQYF
TRBV29-1	TRBJ2-5	TRBD2	once	TGCAGCGTTGGAGGGGCTAGCGGGGATGCATCCCAGTACTTC	CSVGGASGDASQYF
TRBV5-1	TRBJ1-4	.	.	TGCGCCAGCAGCCGGGACGTATTTAATGAAAAACTGTTTTTT	CASSRDVFNEKLFF
TRBV5-4	TRBJ2-7	TRBD2	.	TGTGCCAGCAGCCCCTTTCGGGGTAGCGGGAGGGCCACCGAGCAGTACTTC	CASSPFRGSGRATEQYF
TRBV18	TRBJ2-7	.	.	TGTGCCAGCTCACCACAGGTTAGCGTGACCTACGAGCAGTACTTC	CASSPQVSVTYEQYF
TRBV21-1	TRBJ2-2	.	once	TGTGCCAGCAGTAGAGGACTAGCGGGTGCCGGGGAGCTGTTTTTT	CASSRGLAGAGELFF
TRBV7-2	TRBJ1-1	.	.	TGTGCCAGCAGCCTCATGATGACAGGTTACACTGAAGCTTTCTTT	CASSLMMTGYTEAFF
TRBV7-6	TRBJ1-1	.	.	TGTGCCAGCAGCTTAGCGCAGAGGGGGGACACTGAAGCTTTCTTT	CASSLAQRGDTEAFF
TRBV5-6	TRBJ2-3	.	.	TGTGCCAGCAGGGGCGCCGGGACCCTCACATATTTT	CASRGAGTLTYF
TRBV2	TRBJ2-1	.	once	TGTGCCAGCAGTGAGAGGGGCAGGGAGACGGAAAATGAGCAGTTCTTC	CASSERGRETENEQFF
TRBV29-1	TRBJ2-3	.	.	TGCAGCGTTAACAGAGACAGCACAGATACGCAGTATTTT	CSVNRDSTDTQYF
TRBV6-5	TRBJ1-5	.	.	TGTGCCAGCAGCCCAAGGGGGGCTAGCAATCAGCCCCAGCATTTT	CASSPRGASNQPQHF
TRBV2	TRBJ1-1	.	.	TGTGCCAGCAGGTGGGCAGAGGGAGCTGAAGCTTTCTTT	CASRWAEGAEAFF
TRBV19	TRBJ1-5	TRBD1	.	TGTGCCAGTAGTCCGGACAGGGTTTCGAGCAATCAGCCCCAGCATTTT	CASSPDRVSSNQPQHF
TRBV28	TRBJ2-1	.	.	TGTGCCAGCACCAGTGGCTCCTACAATGAGCAGTTCTTC	CASTSGSYNEQFF
TRBV5-1	TRBJ1-1	TRBD1	.	TGCGCCAGCAGCTTCACAGGGGCACCTGAAGCTTTCTTT	CASSFTGAPEAFF